These T cell receptor beta chains were read from a single sample in a study of siplizumab effects on memory and regulatory T cells. Sequencing was performed with immunoSEQ multiplex PCR; in TCRdb, only in-frame clones are kept and a portion is missing. Of about 97,000 clones listed, around nine tenths were seen once; the top ten hold 12%. The specimen sequenced was non-Treg CD4+ T cells sorted from blood. The receptors stem from a human donor in good health. Both conserved end residues are part of each CDR3.

J | V | CDR3
TRBJ1-2 | TRBV27 | CASSADRQNYGYTF
TRBJ2-5 | TRBV5-4 | CASSPPRGGQETQYF
TRBJ2-1 | TRBV9 | CASSVGSNYNEQFF
TRBJ2-7 | TRBV19 | CASSMLGWYEQYF
TRBJ2-3 | TRBV10-2 | CASSESRPEDTQYF
TRBJ2-3 | TRBV28 | CASSATGLGTDTQYF
TRBJ2-7 | TRBV11-2 | CASRRTSGTEQYF
TRBJ2-1 | TRBV7-9 | CASSKYNEQFF
TRBJ2-7 | TRBV9 | CASSGQTYEQYF
TRBJ1-2 | TRBV10-3 | CAIRTGTDNYGYTF
TRBJ1-5 | TRBV4-1 | CASSPLGWQGVNQPQHF
TRBJ2-1 | TRBV9 | CASSDSGYNEQFF
TRBJ1-5 | TRBV30 | CAWSPRLAQPQHF
TRBJ2-1 | TRBV7-3 | CASSLAGSSGRANEQFF
TRBJ2-1 | TRBV5-1 | CASRIGTHNEQFF
TRBJ2-3 | TRBV9 | CASSVRRDGYPPDTQYF
TRBJ2-2 | TRBV5-5 | CASRPGRPPVTGELFF
TRBJ1-4 | TRBV29-1 | CSARATNEKLFF
TRBJ1-6 | TRBV5-6 | CASSESSYNSPLHF
TRBJ1-6 | TRBV29-1 | CSVAQGVDSPLHF
TRBJ2-3 | TRBV5-4 | CASSLSGTQYF
TRBJ2-7 | TRBV6-1 | CASSEQGSYEQYF
- | TRBV4-3 | CASSQDLLLRTGELFF
TRBJ2-2 | TRBV7-6 | CASRSGNTGELFF
TRBJ2-7 | TRBV27 | CASSLSTGGTRFYEQYF
TRBJ1-2 | TRBV28 | CASSLSDRYYGYTF
TRBJ1-1 | TRBV18 | CASSPLQGALNTEAFF
TRBJ2-1 | TRBV6-4 | CASSEDGSYNEQFF
TRBJ1-3 | TRBV5-1 | CASSLTGNTIYF
TRBJ2-5 | TRBV5-1 | CASSLAPGQETQYF
TRBJ1-3 | TRBV5-1 | CASSSPTNSGNTIYF
TRBJ2-7 | TRBV19 | CASRSYNEQYF
TRBJ2-1 | TRBV6-1 | CASSEAGGEQFF
TRBJ2-3 | TRBV25-1 | CASSRGLALASTDTQYF
TRBJ1-2 | TRBV5-4 | CASSTGPGQMNGYTF
TRBJ1-2 | TRBV28 | CASSYGQNYGYTF
TRBJ2-5 | TRBV9 | CASSVGPSGRGETQYF
TRBJ1-2 | TRBV7-9 | CASSPGTVPGYTF
TRBJ2-7 | TRBV7-9 | CASSFRSYEQYF
TRBJ2-7 | TRBV21-1 | CASSLRYEQYF
TRBJ2-6 | TRBV18 | CASSPDRSRGSGANVLTF
TRBJ2-3 | TRBV7-8 | CASSLVADTQYF
TRBJ2-3 | TRBV18 | CASSPGAGYTDTQYF
TRBJ2-6 | TRBV29-1 | CSVAAWGGSSGANVLTF
TRBJ1-3 | TRBV6-1 | CASSGGTGGGNTIYF
TRBJ2-7 | TRBV27 | CASSLHSGTYEQYF
TRBJ2-5 | TRBV2 | CASSVRRETQYF
TRBJ2-7 | TRBV6-1 | CASSLQGSRYEQYF
TRBJ2-2 | TRBV9 | CASSVSRYTGELFF
TRBJ1-1 | TRBV19 | CASSMSTIMNTEAFF
TRBJ1-1 | TRBV7-6 | CASSFASNTEAFF
TRBJ2-7 | TRBV4-1 | CASSPREEGGGYEQYF
TRBJ2-1 | TRBV7-2 | CASSVTSGRLNEQFF
TRBJ2-3 | TRBV7-2 | CASSYRGLNTDTQYF
TRBJ2-7 | TRBV19 | CASGDFYEQYF
TRBJ2-7 | TRBV7-8 | CASSRTSPSYEQYF
TRBJ2-5 | TRBV29-1 | CSVLTVAQETQYF
TRBJ2-2 | TRBV5-1 | CASSPGPIGPGELFF
TRBJ2-7 | TRBV19 | CASSDPGTGGLAGVSEQYF
TRBJ2-3 | TRBV9 | CASSVAGELDTQYF